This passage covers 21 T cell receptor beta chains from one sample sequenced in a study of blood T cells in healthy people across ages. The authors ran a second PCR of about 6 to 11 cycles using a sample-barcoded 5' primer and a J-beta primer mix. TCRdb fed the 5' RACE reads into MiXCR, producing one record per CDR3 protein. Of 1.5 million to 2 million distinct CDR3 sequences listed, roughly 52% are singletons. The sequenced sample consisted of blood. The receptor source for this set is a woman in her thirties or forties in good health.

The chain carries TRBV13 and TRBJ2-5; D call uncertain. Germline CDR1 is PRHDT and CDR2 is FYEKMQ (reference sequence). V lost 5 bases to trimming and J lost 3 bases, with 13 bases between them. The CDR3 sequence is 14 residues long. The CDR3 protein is CASSTPTSKETQYF. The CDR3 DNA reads TGTGCCAGCAGCACCCCGACATCTAAAGAGACCCAGTACTTC.

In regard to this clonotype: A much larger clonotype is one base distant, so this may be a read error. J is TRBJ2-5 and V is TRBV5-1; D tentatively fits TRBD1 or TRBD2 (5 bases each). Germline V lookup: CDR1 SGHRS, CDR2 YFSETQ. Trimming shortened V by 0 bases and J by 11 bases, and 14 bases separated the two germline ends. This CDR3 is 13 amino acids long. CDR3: CASSLAGPNEQYF. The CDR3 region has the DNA TGCGCCAGCAGCTTGGCGGGGCCCAATGAGCAGTACTTC.

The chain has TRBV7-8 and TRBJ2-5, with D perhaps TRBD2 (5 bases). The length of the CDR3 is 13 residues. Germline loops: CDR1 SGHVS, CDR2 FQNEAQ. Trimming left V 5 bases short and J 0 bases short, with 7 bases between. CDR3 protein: CASSRRYQETQYF. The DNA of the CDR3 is TGTGCCAGCAGCAGGAGGTACCAAGAGACCCAGTACTTC.

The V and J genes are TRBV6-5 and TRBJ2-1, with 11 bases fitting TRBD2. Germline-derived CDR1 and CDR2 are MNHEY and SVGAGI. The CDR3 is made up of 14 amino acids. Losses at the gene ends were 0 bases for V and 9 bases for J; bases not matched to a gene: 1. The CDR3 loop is CASSYSSGGVEQFF. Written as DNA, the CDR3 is TGTGCCAGCAGTTACTCTAGCGGGGGGGTTGAGCAGTTCTTC.

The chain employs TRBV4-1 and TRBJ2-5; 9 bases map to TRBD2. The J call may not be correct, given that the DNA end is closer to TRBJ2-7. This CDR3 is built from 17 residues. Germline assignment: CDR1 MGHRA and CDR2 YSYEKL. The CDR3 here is CASSQGIAGETDYEQYF. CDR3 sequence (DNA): TGCGCCAGCAGCCAAGGGATAGCGGGAGAAACCGACTACGAGCAGTACTTC.

The CDR3 DNA is TGTGCCAGCAGTCCTCCGGGACAGGGCAACACCGGGGAGCTGTTTTTT. Amino acid sequence: CASSPPGQGNTGELFF. The chain joins TRBV2 to TRBJ2-2; 9 nucleotides line up with TRBD1. Germline loops: CDR1 SNHLY, CDR2 FYNNEI. V shed 5 bases, J shed 2 bases, and the junction held 6 bases outside the gene matches. The CDR3 is made up of 16 amino acids.

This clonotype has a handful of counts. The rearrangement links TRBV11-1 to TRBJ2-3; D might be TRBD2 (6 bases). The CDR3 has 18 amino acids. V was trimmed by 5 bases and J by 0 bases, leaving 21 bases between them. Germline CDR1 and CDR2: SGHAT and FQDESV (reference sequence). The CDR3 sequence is CASSQWMVAESSTDTQYF. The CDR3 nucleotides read TGTGCCAGCAGCCAATGGATGGTAGCGGAATCTAGCACAGATACGCAGTATTTT. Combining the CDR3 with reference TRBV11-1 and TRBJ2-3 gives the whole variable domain EAEVAQSPRYKITEKSQAVAFWCDPISGHATLYWYRQILGQGPELLVQFQDESVVDDSQLPKDRFSAERLKGVDSTLKIQPAELGDSAMYLCASSQWMVAESSTDTQYFGPGTRLTVL.

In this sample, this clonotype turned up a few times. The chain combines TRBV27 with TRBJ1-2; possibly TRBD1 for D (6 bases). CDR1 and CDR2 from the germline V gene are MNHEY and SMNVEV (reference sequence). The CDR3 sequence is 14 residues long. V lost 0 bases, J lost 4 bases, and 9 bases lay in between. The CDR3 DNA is TGTGCCAGCAGTTTATCGACAGGCCTCTATGGCTACACCTTC. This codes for CASSLSTGLYGYTF.

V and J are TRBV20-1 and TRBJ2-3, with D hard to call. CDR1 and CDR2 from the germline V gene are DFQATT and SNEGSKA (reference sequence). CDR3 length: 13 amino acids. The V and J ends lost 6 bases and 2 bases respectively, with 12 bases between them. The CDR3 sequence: CSAPGTDTDTQYF. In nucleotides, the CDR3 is TGCAGTGCCCCAGGCACAGACACAGATACGCAGTATTTT.

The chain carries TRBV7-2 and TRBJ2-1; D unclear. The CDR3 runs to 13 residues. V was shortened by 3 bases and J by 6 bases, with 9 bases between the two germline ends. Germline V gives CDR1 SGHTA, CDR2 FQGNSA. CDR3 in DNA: TGTGCCAGCAGCTTCGACCGCGCCAATGAGCAGTTCTTC. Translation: CASSFDRANEQFF.

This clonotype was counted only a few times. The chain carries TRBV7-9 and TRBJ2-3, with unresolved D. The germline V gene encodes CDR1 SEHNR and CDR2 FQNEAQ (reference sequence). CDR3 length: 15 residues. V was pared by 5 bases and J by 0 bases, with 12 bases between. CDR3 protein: CASSRDSYSTDTQYF. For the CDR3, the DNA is TGTGCCAGCAGCAGAGACTCGTATAGCACAGATACGCAGTATTTT.

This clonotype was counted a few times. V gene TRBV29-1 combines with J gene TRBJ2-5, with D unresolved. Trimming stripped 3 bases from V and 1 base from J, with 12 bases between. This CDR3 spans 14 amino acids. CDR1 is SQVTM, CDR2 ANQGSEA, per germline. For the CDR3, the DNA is TGCAGCGTTGACAGACCGGGCGTCCAAGAGACCCAGTACTTC. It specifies CSVDRPGVQETQYF.

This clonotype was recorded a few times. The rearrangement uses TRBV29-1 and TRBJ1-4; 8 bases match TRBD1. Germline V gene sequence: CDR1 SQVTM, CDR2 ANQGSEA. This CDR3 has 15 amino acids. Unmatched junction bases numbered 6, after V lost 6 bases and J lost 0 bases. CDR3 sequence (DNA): TGCAGCGTGGCACCGACAGGGGCAACTAATGAAAAACTGTTTTTT. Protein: CSVAPTGATNEKLFF.

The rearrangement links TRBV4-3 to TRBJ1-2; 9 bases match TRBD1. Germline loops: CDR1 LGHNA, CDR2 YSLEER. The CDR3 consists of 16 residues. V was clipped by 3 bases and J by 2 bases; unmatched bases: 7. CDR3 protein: CASSQSLGTGNYGYTF. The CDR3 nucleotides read TGCGCCAGCAGCCAGAGCCTTGGGACAGGGAACTATGGCTACACCTTC.

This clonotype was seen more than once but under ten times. The CDR3 DNA follows: TGTGCCACCAGCATAGACCCGACAGAGTTCTATGGCTACACCTTC. Its protein product is CATSIDPTEFYGYTF. The genes are TRBV15 and TRBJ1-2; D may be TRBD1 (5 bases). The CDR3 runs to 15 residues. Germline V CDR1 and CDR2: LNHNV, YYDKDF (reference sequence). V lost 4 bases to trimming and J lost 4 bases, with 16 bases between them.

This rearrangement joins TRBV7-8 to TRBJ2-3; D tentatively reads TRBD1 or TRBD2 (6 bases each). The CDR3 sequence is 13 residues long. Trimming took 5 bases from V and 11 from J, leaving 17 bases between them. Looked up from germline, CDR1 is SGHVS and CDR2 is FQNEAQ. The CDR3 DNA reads TGTGCCAGCAGCGTGGGGGGCAGGCCTAAGCAGTATTTT. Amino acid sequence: CASSVGGRPKQYF.

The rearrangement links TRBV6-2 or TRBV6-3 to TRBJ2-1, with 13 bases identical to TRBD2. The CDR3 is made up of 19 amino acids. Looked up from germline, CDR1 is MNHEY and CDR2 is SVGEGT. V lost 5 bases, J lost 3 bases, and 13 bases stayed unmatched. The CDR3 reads CASSLGGLAGTDRYNEQFF. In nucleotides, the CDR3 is TGTGCCAGCAGTCTAGGGGGACTAGCGGGAACCGACCGCTACAATGAGCAGTTCTTC.

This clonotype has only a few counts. The CDR3 region is CASSLPSEKLFF. The CDR3 nucleotides are TGTGCCAGCAGTCTCCCTTCTGAAAAACTGTTTTTT. The genes are TRBV12-3 or TRBV12-4 and TRBJ1-4, with unresolved D. The CDR3 spans 12 residues. V gave up 5 bases and J gave up 7 bases, with 8 bases separating them.

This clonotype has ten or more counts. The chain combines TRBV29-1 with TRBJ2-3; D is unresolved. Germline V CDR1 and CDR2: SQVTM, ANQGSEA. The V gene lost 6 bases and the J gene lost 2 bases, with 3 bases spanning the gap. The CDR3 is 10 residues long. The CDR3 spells CSVFTDTQYF. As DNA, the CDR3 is TGCAGCGTCTTCACAGATACGCAGTATTTT.

CDR3 residues: CASSLGQGADIQYF. For the CDR3, the DNA is TGCGCCAGCAGCTTGGGCCAGGGGGCCGATATTCAGTACTTC. The rearrangement links TRBV5-1 to TRBJ2-4; 8 positions match TRBD1. The CDR3 runs to 14 residues. From germline, CDR1 is SGHRS and CDR2 YFSETQ. With V trimmed by 0 bases and J by 10 bases, 6 bases remained unmatched. Looking up the rest from reference TRBV5-1 and TRBJ2-4 gives the full variable domain: KAGVTQTPRYLIKTRGQQVTLSCSPISGHRSVSWYQQTPGQGLQFLFEYFSETQRNKGNFPGRFSGRQFSNSRSEMNVSTLELGDSALYLCASSLGQGADIQYFGAGTRLSVL.

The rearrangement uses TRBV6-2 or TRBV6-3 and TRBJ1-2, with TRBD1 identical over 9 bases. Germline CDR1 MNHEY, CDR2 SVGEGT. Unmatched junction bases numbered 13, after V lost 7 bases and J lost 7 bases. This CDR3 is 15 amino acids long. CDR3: CASTTIRDRVSGYTF. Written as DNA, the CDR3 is TGTGCCAGCACCACCATCCGGGACAGGGTGAGTGGCTACACCTTC.